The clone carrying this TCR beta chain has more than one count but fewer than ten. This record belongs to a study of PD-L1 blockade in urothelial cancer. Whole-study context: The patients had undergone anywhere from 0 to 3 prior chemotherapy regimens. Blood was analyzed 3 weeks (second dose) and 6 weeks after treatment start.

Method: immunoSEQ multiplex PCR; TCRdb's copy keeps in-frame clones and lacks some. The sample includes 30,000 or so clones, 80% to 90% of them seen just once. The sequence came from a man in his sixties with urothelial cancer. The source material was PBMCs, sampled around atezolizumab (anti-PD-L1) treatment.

The CDR3 DNA sequence: TGTGCCAGCAGCGGTGGGACAGCTCCGAACACTGAAGCTTTCTTT. Translating gives CASSGGTAPNTEAFF. This chain joins TRBV5-4 and TRBJ1-1; TRBD1 matches 7 bases. J lost 1 base, V lost 4 bases, and 7 bases had no gene match. The length of the CDR3 is 15 residues. CDR1 is SGHNT and CDR2 is YYREEE in the germline V gene (reference sequence).